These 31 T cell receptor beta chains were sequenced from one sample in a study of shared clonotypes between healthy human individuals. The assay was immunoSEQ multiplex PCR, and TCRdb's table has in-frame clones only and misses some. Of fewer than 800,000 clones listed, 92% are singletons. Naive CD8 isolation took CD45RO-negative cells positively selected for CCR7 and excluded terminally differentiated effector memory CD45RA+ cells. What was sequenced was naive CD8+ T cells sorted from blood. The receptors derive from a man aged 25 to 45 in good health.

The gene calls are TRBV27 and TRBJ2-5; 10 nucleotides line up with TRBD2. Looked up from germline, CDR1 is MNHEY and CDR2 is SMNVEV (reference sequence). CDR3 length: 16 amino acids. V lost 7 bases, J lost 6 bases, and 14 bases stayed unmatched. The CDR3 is CASNMRGLAGVQTQYF. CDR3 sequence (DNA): TGTGCCAGCAATATGAGGGGTCTAGCGGGAGTACAGACCCAGTACTTC.

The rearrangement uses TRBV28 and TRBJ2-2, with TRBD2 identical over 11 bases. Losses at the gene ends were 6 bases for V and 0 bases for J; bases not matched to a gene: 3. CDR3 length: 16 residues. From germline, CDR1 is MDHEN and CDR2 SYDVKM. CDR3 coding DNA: TGTGCCAGCAGACGACTAGCGGGGACGAACACCGGGGAGCTGTTTTTT. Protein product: CASRRLAGTNTGELFF.

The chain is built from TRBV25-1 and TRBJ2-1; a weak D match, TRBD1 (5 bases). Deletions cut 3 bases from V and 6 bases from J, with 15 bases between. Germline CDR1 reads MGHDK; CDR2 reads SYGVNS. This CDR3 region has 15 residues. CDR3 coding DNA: TGTGCCAGCAGTGATTGGCAGGGTGCCCCCAATGAGCAGTTCTTC. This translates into CASSDWQGAPNEQFF.

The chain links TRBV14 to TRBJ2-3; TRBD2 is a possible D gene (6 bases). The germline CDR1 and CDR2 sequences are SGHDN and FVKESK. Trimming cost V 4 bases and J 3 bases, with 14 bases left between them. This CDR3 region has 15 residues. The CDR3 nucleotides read TGTGCCAGCAGCCCCTCGGCGGGAATTACAGATACGCAGTATTTT. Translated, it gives CASSPSAGITDTQYF.

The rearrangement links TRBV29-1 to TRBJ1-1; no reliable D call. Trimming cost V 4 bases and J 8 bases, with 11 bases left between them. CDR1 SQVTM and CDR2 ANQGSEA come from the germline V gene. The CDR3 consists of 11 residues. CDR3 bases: TGCAGCGTTGGAGCGGCAGACGAAGCTTTCTTT. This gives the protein CSVGAADEAFF.

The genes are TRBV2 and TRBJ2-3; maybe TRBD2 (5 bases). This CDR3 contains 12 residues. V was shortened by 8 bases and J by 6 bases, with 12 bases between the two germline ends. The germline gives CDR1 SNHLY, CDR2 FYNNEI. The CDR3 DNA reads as TGTGCCAGCGGACTGCGCATCGATACGCAGTATTTT. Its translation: CASGLRIDTQYF.

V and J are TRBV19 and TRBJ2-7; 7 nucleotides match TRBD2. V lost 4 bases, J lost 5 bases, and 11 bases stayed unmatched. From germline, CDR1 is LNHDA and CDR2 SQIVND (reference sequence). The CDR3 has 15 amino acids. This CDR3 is CASSNTRGDYDEQYF. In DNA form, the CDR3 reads TGTGCCAGTAGTAACACCCGGGGGGACTATGACGAGCAGTACTTC.

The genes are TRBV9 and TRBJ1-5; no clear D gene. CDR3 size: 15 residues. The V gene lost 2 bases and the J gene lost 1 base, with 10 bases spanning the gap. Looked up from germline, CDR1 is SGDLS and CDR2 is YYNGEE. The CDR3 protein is CASSVDDGSNQPQHF. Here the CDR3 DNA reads TGTGCCAGCAGCGTGGACGACGGGAGCAATCAGCCCCAGCATTTT.

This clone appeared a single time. CDR3 sequence reads: CASSLVPGELFF. CDR3 nucleotides: TGTGCCAGCAGTTTAGTTCCCGGGGAGCTGTTTTTT. The gene calls are TRBV27 and TRBJ2-2; no clear D. Germline assignment: CDR1 MNHEY and CDR2 SMNVEV (reference sequence). The germline V and J ends were trimmed by 2 bases and 6 bases, with 4 bases remaining between them. The CDR3 length is 12 residues.

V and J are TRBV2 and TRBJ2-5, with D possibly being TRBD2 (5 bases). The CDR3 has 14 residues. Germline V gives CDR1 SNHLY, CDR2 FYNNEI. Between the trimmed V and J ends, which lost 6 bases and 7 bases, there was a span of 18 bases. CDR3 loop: CASRDGLGPLTQYF. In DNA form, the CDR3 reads TGTGCCAGCAGGGACGGACTGGGCCCATTGACCCAGTACTTC.

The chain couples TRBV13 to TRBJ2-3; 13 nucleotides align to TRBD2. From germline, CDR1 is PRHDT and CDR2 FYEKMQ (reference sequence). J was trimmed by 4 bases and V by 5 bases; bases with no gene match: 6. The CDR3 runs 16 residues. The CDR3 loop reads CASSEGTSGIADTQYF. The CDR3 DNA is TGTGCCAGCAGCGAGGGGACTAGCGGGATTGCAGATACGCAGTATTTT.

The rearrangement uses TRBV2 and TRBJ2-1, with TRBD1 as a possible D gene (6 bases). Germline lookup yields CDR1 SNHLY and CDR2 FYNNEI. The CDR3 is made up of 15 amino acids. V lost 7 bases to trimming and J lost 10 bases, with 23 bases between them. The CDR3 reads CASIESRTVSGEQFF. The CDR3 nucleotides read TGTGCCAGCATAGAATCCCGGACAGTCTCAGGGGAGCAGTTCTTC.

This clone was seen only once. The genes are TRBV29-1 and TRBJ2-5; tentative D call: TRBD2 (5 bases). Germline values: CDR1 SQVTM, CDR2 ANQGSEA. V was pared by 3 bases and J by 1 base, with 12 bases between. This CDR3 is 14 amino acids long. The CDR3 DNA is TGCAGCGTTGATGGTCTTCGGGGCCAAGAGACCCAGTACTTC. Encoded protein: CSVDGLRGQETQYF.

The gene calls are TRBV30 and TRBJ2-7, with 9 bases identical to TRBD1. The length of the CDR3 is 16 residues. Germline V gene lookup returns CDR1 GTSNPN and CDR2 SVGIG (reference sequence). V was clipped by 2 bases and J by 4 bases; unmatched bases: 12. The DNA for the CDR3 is TGTGCCTGGAGTTCCAGAGGGACAGGGTCAGGGTACGAGCAGTACTTC. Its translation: CAWSSRGTGSGYEQYF.

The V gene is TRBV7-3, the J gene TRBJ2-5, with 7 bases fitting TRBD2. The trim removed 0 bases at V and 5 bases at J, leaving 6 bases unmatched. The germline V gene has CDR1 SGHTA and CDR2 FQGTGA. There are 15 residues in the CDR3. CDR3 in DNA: TGTGCCAGCAGCTTAACCCCGGGAGGCGAGGAGACCCAGTACTTC. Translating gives CASSLTPGGEETQYF.

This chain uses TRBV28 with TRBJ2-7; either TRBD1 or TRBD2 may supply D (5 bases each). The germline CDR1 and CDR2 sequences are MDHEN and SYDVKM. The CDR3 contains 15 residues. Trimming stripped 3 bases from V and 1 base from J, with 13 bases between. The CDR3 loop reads CASSFRGTRSYEQYF. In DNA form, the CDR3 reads TGTGCCAGCAGTTTTCGAGGGACCCGGTCCTACGAGCAGTACTTC.

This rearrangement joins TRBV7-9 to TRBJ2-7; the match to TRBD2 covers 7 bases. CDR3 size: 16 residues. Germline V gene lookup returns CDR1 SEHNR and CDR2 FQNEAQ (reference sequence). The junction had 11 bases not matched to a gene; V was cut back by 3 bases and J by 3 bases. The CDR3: CASSLARAGENYEQYF. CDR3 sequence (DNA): TGTGCCAGCAGCTTGGCAAGGGCGGGGGAAAACTACGAGCAGTACTTC.

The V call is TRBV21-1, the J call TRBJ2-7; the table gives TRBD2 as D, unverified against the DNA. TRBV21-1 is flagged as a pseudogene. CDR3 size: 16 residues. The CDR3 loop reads CASSKASAETSYEQYF. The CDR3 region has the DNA TGTGCCAGCAGCAAAGCGTCGGCGGAGACCTCCTACGAGCAGTACTTC.

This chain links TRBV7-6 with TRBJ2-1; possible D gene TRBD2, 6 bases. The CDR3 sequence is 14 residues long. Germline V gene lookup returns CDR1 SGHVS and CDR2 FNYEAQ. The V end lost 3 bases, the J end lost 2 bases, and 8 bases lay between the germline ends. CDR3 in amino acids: CASSLRDPYNEQFF. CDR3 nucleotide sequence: TGTGCCAGCAGCTTGCGGGATCCCTACAATGAGCAGTTCTTC.

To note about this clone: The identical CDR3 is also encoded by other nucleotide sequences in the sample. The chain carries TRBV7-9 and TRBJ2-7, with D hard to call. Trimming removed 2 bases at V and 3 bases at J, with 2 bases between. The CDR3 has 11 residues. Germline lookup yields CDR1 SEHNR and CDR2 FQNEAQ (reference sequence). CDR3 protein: CASSLSYEQYF. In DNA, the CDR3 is TGTGCCAGCAGCTTAAGCTACGAGCAGTACTTC.

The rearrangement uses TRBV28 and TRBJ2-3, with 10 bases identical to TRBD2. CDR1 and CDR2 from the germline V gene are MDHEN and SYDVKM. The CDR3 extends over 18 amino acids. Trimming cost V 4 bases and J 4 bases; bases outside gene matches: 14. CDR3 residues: CASSSRRLGLASPDTQYF. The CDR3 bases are TGTGCCAGCAGTTCACGTCGATTGGGACTAGCGTCCCCAGATACGCAGTATTTT.

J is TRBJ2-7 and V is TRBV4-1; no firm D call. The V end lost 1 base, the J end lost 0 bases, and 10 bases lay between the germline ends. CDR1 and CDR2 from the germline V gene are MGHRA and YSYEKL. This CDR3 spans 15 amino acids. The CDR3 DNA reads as TGCGCCAGCAGCCAAGTTGCGGATATCTCCTACGAGCAGTACTTC. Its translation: CASSQVADISYEQYF.

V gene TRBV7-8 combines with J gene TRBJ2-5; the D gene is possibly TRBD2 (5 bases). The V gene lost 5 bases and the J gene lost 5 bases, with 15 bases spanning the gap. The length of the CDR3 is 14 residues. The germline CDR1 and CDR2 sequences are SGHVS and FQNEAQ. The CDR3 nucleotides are TGTGCCAGCAGCCCCCGACTAAAGAGGGAGACCCAGTACTTC. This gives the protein CASSPRLKRETQYF.

This chain's CDR3 is CASSLSGAGELFF. The CDR3 bases are TGTGCCAGCAGCTTGAGCGGAGCCGGGGAGCTGTTTTTT. V and J are TRBV7-9 and TRBJ2-2, with D maybe TRBD2 (5 bases). Germline V gene lookup returns CDR1 SEHNR and CDR2 FQNEAQ (reference sequence). Trimming left V 3 bases short and J 6 bases short, with 8 bases between. The CDR3 consists of 13 residues. The variable domain in full, completed from reference TRBV7-9 and TRBJ2-2, reads DTGVSQNPRHKITKRGQNVTFRCDPISEHNRLYWYRQTLGQGPEFLTYFQNEAQLEKSRLLSDRFSAERPKGSFSTLEIQRTEQGDSAMYLCASSLSGAGELFFGEGSRLTVL.

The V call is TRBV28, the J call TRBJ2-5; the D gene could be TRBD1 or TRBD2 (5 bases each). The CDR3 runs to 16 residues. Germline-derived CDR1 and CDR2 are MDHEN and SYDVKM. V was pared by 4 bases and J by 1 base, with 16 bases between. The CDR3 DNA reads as TGTGCCAGCAGTTCCTTTAGCGAGGGGTTCCAAGAGACCCAGTACTTC. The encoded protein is CASSSFSEGFQETQYF.

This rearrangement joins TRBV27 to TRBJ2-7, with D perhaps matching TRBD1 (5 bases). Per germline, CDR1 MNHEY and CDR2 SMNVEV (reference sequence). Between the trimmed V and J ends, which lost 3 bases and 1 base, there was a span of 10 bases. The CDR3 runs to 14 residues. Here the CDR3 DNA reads TGTGCCAGCAGTTTTTACAGGATGTCCTACGAGCAGTACTTC. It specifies CASSFYRMSYEQYF.

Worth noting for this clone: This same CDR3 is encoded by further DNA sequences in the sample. The CDR3 here is CASSLRGNYGYTF. CDR3 DNA sequence: TGTGCCAGCAGCCTCAGGGGGAACTATGGCTACACCTTC. The V call is TRBV28, the J call TRBJ1-2, with 7 bases fitting TRBD1. Per germline, CDR1 MDHEN and CDR2 SYDVKM. Unmatched junction bases numbered 3, after V lost 6 bases and J lost 2 bases. The CDR3 extends over 13 amino acids.

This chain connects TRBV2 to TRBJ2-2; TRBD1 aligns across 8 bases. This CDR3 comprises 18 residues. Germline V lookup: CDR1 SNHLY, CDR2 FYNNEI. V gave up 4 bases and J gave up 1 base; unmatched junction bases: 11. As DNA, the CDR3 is TGTGCCAGCAGTGTGGCGACAGGGGCCCGAATGAACACCGGGGAGCTGTTTTTT. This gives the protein CASSVATGARMNTGELFF.

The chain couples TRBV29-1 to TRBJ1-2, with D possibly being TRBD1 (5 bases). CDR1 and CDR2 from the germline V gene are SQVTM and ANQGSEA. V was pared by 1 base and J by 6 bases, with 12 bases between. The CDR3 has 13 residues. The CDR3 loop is CSVEVGTQNGYTF. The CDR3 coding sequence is TGCAGCGTTGAAGTGGGGACCCAGAATGGCTACACCTTC.

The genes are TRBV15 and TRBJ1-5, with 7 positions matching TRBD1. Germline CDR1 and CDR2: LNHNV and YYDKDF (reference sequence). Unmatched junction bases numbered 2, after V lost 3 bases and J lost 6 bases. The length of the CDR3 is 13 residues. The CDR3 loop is CATSSGTVQPQHF. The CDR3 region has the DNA TGTGCCACCAGCAGTGGGACAGTTCAGCCCCAGCATTTT.

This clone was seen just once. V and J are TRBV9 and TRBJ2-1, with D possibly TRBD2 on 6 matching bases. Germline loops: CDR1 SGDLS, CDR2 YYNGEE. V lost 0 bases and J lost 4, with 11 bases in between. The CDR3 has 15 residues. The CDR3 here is CASSVDSGTYNEQFF. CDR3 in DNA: TGTGCCAGCAGCGTAGATAGCGGAACATACAATGAGCAGTTCTTC.